These 28 T cell receptor beta chains share one sample of origin, sequenced in a study of blood T cell repertoires in COVID-19. Some clones are missing from TCRdb's copy, which holds only in-frame ones; the method was immunoSEQ multiplex PCR. The sample has 450,000 or so clones; about 90% are singletons. Sequenced material: peripheral blood. The receptors were gathered from a man aged 18-30 years with COVID-19, enrolled during active disease.

The genes are TRBV11-2 and TRBJ2-5; 8 bases are shared with TRBD1. Trimming at V came to 5 bases and at J to 2 bases, leaving 16 bases not matched to a gene. The germline V gene encodes CDR1 SGHAT and CDR2 FQNNGV. The length of the CDR3 is 18 residues. This CDR3 is CASSPTIWTGRGQETQYF. The DNA for the CDR3 is TGTGCCAGCAGCCCGACTATCTGGACAGGGCGAGGACAAGAGACCCAGTACTTC.

This clone was counted only a few times. The chain joins TRBV2 to TRBJ1-5, with a possible D match to TRBD1 (6 bases). V was clipped by 3 bases and J by 2 bases, with 11 bases between them. The CDR3 contains 15 residues. The germline V gene has CDR1 SNHLY and CDR2 FYNNEI. For the CDR3, the DNA is TGTGCCAGCAGTGACACGGGGGGCGGCAATCAGCCCCAGCATTTT. Its translation: CASSDTGGGNQPQHF.

The chain carries TRBV19 and TRBJ2-3; 7 bases agree with TRBD2. The CDR3 spans 15 residues. Trimming took 6 bases from V and 6 from J; bases not matched to a gene: 12. Germline lookup yields CDR1 LNHDA and CDR2 SQIVND (reference sequence). This CDR3 reads CASRGGRVGGDTQYF. Written as DNA, the CDR3 is TGTGCCAGTAGGGGAGGGAGAGTTGGGGGGGATACGCAGTATTTT.

The chain couples TRBV13 to TRBJ2-7, with a tentative D call TRBD1 (5 bases). The CDR3 is 15 amino acids. Germline CDR1 PRHDT, CDR2 FYEKMQ (reference sequence). V was clipped by 3 bases and J by 2 bases, with 14 bases between them. CDR3: CASSFQRRTTYEQYF. As DNA, the CDR3 is TGTGCCAGCAGCTTTCAGCGACGGACAACCTACGAGCAGTACTTC.

This sequence joins TRBV7-9 and TRBJ2-7; perhaps TRBD2 as D (6 bases). CDR1 SEHNR and CDR2 FQNEAQ come from the germline V gene (reference sequence). Trimming took off 2 bases at V and 6 bases at J, with 14 bases between the two ends. CDR3 length equals 14 residues. The CDR3: CASSLNSGSVEQYF. For the CDR3, the DNA is TGTGCCAGCAGCTTAAATAGCGGCTCAGTCGAGCAGTACTTC.

The V and J genes are TRBV3-1 (or the pseudogene TRBV3-2) and TRBJ1-6; maybe TRBD1 (6 bases). This CDR3 is built from 16 residues. From germline, CDR1 is LGHDT and CDR2 YNNKEL (reference sequence). V was trimmed by 2 bases and J by 5 bases, leaving 13 bases between them. CDR3 in amino acids: CASSQLRGGHNSPLHF. The CDR3 nucleotides are TGTGCCAGCAGCCAATTGAGGGGGGGTCATAATTCACCCCTCCACTTT.

The rearrangement links TRBV5-4 to TRBJ2-7, with TRBD2 matching over 7 bases. Trimming at V came to 3 bases and at J to 6 bases, leaving 15 bases not matched to a gene. There are 16 residues in the CDR3. Germline CDR1 and CDR2: SGHNT and YYREEE (reference sequence). This CDR3 is CASSSARLASVGEQYF. The CDR3 bases are TGTGCCAGCAGCTCCGCTAGACTAGCTTCGGTAGGCGAGCAGTACTTC.

The chain is built from TRBV3-1 (or the pseudogene TRBV3-2) and TRBJ2-5; 12 bases are a match to TRBD2. This CDR3 spans 14 amino acids. CDR1 and CDR2 (germline): LGHDT, YNNKEL (reference sequence). Trimming at V came to 4 bases and at J to 3 bases, leaving 0 bases not matched to a gene. Here the CDR3 DNA reads TGTGCCAGCAGCCGACTAGCGGGGGAAGAGACCCAGTACTTC. Residues: CASSRLAGEETQYF.

The gene calls are TRBV18 and TRBJ1-6; D call uncertain. The germline V and J ends were trimmed by 2 bases and 7 bases, with 9 bases remaining between them. The CDR3 sequence is 14 residues long. Germline V gives CDR1 KGHSH, CDR2 LQKENI. CDR3 nucleotide sequence: TGTGCCAGCTCACCAGGGCATGGGAATTCACCCCTCCACTTT. Its translation: CASSPGHGNSPLHF.

V is TRBV7-2 and J is TRBJ1-6; D gene ambiguous. Germline lookup yields CDR1 SGHTA and CDR2 FQGNSA. Trimming cost V 5 bases and J 5 bases, with 13 bases left between them. This CDR3 region has 15 residues. In nucleotides, the CDR3 is TGTGCCAGCAGCCAGGCCCGTTCGGATAATTCACCCCTCCACTTT. Translating it yields CASSQARSDNSPLHF.

This clone was seen just once. The V gene is TRBV25-1, the J gene TRBJ1-2; 8 nucleotides align to TRBD1. The germline V gene encodes CDR1 MGHDK and CDR2 SYGVNS. The CDR3 totals 14 residues. With V trimmed by 7 bases and J by 7 bases, 11 bases remained unmatched. The CDR3 sequence: CASTQTGDRAGYTF. DNA for the CDR3: TGTGCCAGCACACAGACAGGGGATCGGGCTGGCTACACCTTC.

The rearrangement joins TRBV25-1 to TRBJ2-2; D is possibly TRBD1 (6 bases). Looked up from germline, CDR1 is MGHDK and CDR2 is SYGVNS. V was trimmed by 5 bases and J by 2 bases, leaving 18 bases between them. CDR3 size: 17 residues. CDR3 nucleotides: TGTGCCAGCAGTCTCCACCACAGGGTGGCCAACACCGGGGAGCTGTTTTTT. This sequence encodes CASSLHHRVANTGELFF.

The rearrangement uses TRBV4-1 and TRBJ2-7, with 7 positions matching TRBD2. The germline V gene encodes CDR1 MGHRA and CDR2 YSYEKL. Trimming at V came to 1 base and at J to 0 bases, leaving 6 bases not matched to a gene. CDR3 size: 16 residues. DNA for the CDR3: TGCGCCAGCAGCCAAGTCGAGCGGGGATCCTCCTACGAGCAGTACTTC. Its translation: CASSQVERGSSYEQYF.

The gene calls are TRBV5-1 and TRBJ2-2; 12 bases align to TRBD2. Trimming took 4 bases from V and 6 from J; bases not matched to a gene: 7. The germline CDR1 and CDR2 sequences are SGHRS and YFSETQ. The CDR3 runs 16 residues. Here the CDR3 reads CASSPRLAGESGELFF. CDR3 nucleotide sequence: TGCGCCAGCAGCCCCCGACTAGCGGGAGAATCCGGGGAGCTGTTTTTT.

This chain links TRBV11-3 with TRBJ2-2, with 7 bases identical to TRBD1. The CDR3 sequence is 15 residues long. V trimming: 8 bases; J trimming: 0 bases; junction bases outside the gene matches: 6. Germline V lookup: CDR1 SGHNT, CDR2 YENEEA. The CDR3 spells CASRTGVTNTGELFF. The DNA for the CDR3 is TGTGCCAGCCGAACAGGGGTGACGAACACCGGGGAGCTGTTTTTT. The full variable domain, its missing parts supplied by reference TRBV11-3 and TRBJ2-2, is EAGVVQSPRYKIIEKKQPVAFWCNPISGHNTLYWYLQNLGQGPELLIRYENEEAVDDSQLPKDRFSAERLKGVDSTLKIQPAELGDSAVYLCASRTGVTNTGELFFGEGSRLTVL.

The rearrangement links TRBV18 to TRBJ1-1, with D possibly being TRBD1 (6 bases). Germline assignment: CDR1 KGHSH and CDR2 LQKENI. The ends were cut back, 2 bases at V and 3 bases at J, with 13 bases in the middle. The CDR3 consists of 15 residues. CDR3 nucleotide sequence: TGTGCCAGCTCACCAGCCGTAGCAGGGGACACTGAAGCTTTCTTT. Translating it yields CASSPAVAGDTEAFF.

This clone was recorded once. The gene calls are TRBV5-1 and TRBJ1-2; a possible D gene is TRBD1 (5 bases). V lost 4 bases to trimming and J lost 4 bases, with 14 bases between them. Germline V gene data show CDR1 as SGHRS and CDR2 as YFSETQ. This CDR3 has 14 amino acids. CDR3 in DNA: TGCGCCAGCAGCCTTCGGGAGGGGATCTATGGCTACACCTTC. It is translated as CASSLREGIYGYTF.

This clone has just a few counts. The CDR3 is CASSLVGDRTDTQYF. The CDR3 DNA reads TGTGCCAGCAGCTTAGTAGGGGACAGGACAGATACGCAGTATTTT. V is TRBV11-1 and J is TRBJ2-3; 8 bases agree with TRBD1. With V trimmed by 1 base and J by 3 bases, 3 bases remained unmatched. In germline, CDR1 is SGHAT, CDR2 FQDESV (reference sequence). CDR3 length: 15 amino acids.

The rearrangement uses TRBV20-1 and TRBJ1-5; D is uncertain. V lost 3 bases and J 0 bases, leaving 12 bases between the germline ends. The CDR3 covers 15 residues. Germline V gene sequence: CDR1 DFQATT, CDR2 SNEGSKA (reference sequence). The CDR3 DNA sequence: TGCAGTGCTAGTGGGTCAGATTATAGCAATCAGCCCCAGCATTTT. Its protein product is CSASGSDYSNQPQHF.

The rearrangement joins TRBV4-1 to TRBJ1-4; 7 nucleotides align to TRBD1. The germline gives CDR1 MGHRA, CDR2 YSYEKL. The length of the CDR3 is 16 residues. The ends lost 6 bases at V and 5 bases at J; junction bases unmatched: 12. CDR3 nucleotides: TGCGCCAGCAGTCTTCGGGGACAGCCAGCGAATGAAAAACTGTTTTTT. Encoded protein: CASSLRGQPANEKLFF.

This clone was detected only a few times. The chain carries TRBV7-3 and TRBJ2-7; 8 bases fit TRBD2. The CDR3 runs 17 residues. Germline CDR1 is SGHTA and CDR2 is FQGTGA. V trimming: 0 bases; J trimming: 2 bases; junction bases outside the gene matches: 9. CDR3 DNA sequence: TGTGCCAGCAGCTTAACGACGGTAGCGGGATCGGCCTACGAGCAGTACTTC. It translates to CASSLTTVAGSAYEQYF. Combining the CDR3 with reference TRBV7-3 and TRBJ2-7 gives the whole variable domain GAGVSQTPSNKVTEKGKYVELRCDPISGHTALYWYRQSLGQGPEFLIYFQGTGAADDSGLPNDRFFAVRPEGSVSTLKIQRTERGDSAVYLCASSLTTVAGSAYEQYFGPGTRLTVT.

The chain is built from TRBV14 and TRBJ2-1; 10 positions match TRBD1. The V gene's germline CDR1 is SGHDN and CDR2 FVKESK. V shed 5 bases, J shed 2 bases, and the junction held 3 bases outside the gene matches. The CDR3 is 15 amino acids. In nucleotides, the CDR3 is TGTGCCAGCAGCTCCGGGACAGGGGCCTACAATGAGCAGTTCTTC. It yields the protein CASSSGTGAYNEQFF.

The gene calls are TRBV2 and TRBJ2-1; D might be TRBD2 (6 bases). This CDR3 is built from 16 residues. Looked up from germline, CDR1 is SNHLY and CDR2 is FYNNEI. V shed 2 bases and J shed 4 bases, with 15 bases lying between them. CDR3 sequence (DNA): TGTGCCAGCAGTGAACGGGGGTTTTACCCTTACAATGAGCAGTTCTTC. It codes for CASSERGFYPYNEQFF.

The chain links TRBV19 to TRBJ2-2; 8 nucleotides match TRBD1. The junction had 5 bases not matched to a gene; V was cut back by 4 bases and J by 1 base. Germline CDR1 reads LNHDA; CDR2 reads SQIVND (reference sequence). The CDR3 is 16 residues long. The DNA of the CDR3 is TGTGCCAGTAGTACTATGGGACAGGAGAACACCGGGGAGCTGTTTTTT. This codes for CASSTMGQENTGELFF.

V usage is TRBV7-8 and J usage is TRBJ2-1, with a possible D match to TRBD2 (5 bases). The ends were cut back, 4 bases at V and 3 bases at J, with 7 bases in the middle. Germline V gives CDR1 SGHVS, CDR2 FQNEAQ. The CDR3 sequence is 13 residues long. As DNA, the CDR3 is TGTGCCAGCAGCTACCGGGACTACAATGAGCAGTTCTTC. This translates into CASSYRDYNEQFF.

This chain links TRBV6-5 with TRBJ2-3; TRBD2 matches 7 bases. Trimming took 1 base from V and 4 from J; bases not matched to a gene: 8. This CDR3 has 16 residues. Germline assignment: CDR1 MNHEY and CDR2 SVGAGI. The CDR3 nucleotides are TGTGCCAGCAGTTACTATCCGACGCGGGAGTCAGATACGCAGTATTTT. It yields the protein CASSYYPTRESDTQYF.

This sequence joins TRBV29-1 and TRBJ2-7; the D gene is possibly TRBD2 (7 bases). CDR1 and CDR2 (germline): SQVTM, ANQGSEA. Trimming took 0 bases from V and 7 from J, leaving 25 bases between them. The CDR3 has 17 amino acids. CDR3 amino acids: CSVEDLRVGGARREQYF. Here the CDR3 DNA reads TGCAGCGTTGAAGATCTTCGGGTAGGGGGGGCTAGGAGGGAGCAGTACTTC.

CDR3 protein: CASSATDFPFADTQYF. CDR3 nucleotide sequence: TGTGCCAGCAGTGCGACGGACTTTCCCTTTGCAGATACGCAGTATTTT. This chain connects TRBV6-1 to TRBJ2-3, with D perhaps matching TRBD2 (5 bases). The ends were cut back, 4 bases at V and 4 bases at J, with 18 bases in the middle. From germline, CDR1 is MNHNS and CDR2 SASEGT. This CDR3 has 16 residues.